The 27 T cell receptor beta chains below come from one sample, sequenced in a study of T cells after yellow fever vaccination. TCRdb passed the 5' RACE reads through MiXCR, listing each CDR3 protein once. The table lists over 150,000 distinct CDR3 sequences, roughly 6.2% of them singletons, with about 2.8% in the top ten. The material was CD4+ T cells sorted from PBMCs, obtained on the day of the first yellow fever vaccination. The receptor set was obtained from a man younger than 35 who received the YFV17D yellow fever vaccine.

This clonotype has only a few counts. J is TRBJ1-2 and V is TRBV7-9, with no clear D. The CDR3 extends over 8 amino acids. Germline V gene sequence: CDR1 SEHNR, CDR2 FQNEAQ (reference sequence). V lost 5 bases and J lost 13, with 5 bases in between. CDR3 sequence: CASSPSTF. The DNA of the CDR3 is TGTGCCAGCAGCCCCTCCACCTTC. Drawing the rest from reference TRBV7-9 and TRBJ1-2, the complete variable domain is DTGVSQNPRHKITKRGQNVTFRCDPISEHNRLYWYRQTLGQGPEFLTYFQNEAQLEKSRLLSDRFSAERPKGSFSTLEIQRTEQGDSAMYLCASSPSTFGSGTRLTVV.

This clonotype was detected only a few times. The germline gene is not matched at one end of the junction; a read error may be the cause. V is TRBV20-1 and J is TRBJ1-5; D might be TRBD1 (6 bases). The CDR3 covers 14 residues. From germline, CDR1 is DFQATT and CDR2 SNEGSKA (reference sequence). The CDR3 region has the DNA TGCAGTGTTAGAGAGAGGACAGGCAATCAGCCCCAGCATTTT. It encodes CSVRERTGNQPQHF.

This clonotype turned up a few times. This chain joins TRBV5-1 and TRBJ2-7, with D maybe TRBD2 (5 bases). CDR1 and CDR2 (germline): SGHRS, YFSETQ. Between the trimmed V and J ends, which lost 4 bases and 0 bases, there was a span of 14 bases. This CDR3 comprises 15 residues. CDR3 in DNA: TGCGCCAGCAGCATGGCGGGCATTGCCTCCTACGAGCAGTACTTC. Encoded protein: CASSMAGIASYEQYF.

The chain uses TRBV11-2 and TRBJ1-2, with D unclear. The CDR3 has 14 amino acids. V was shortened by 0 bases and J by 3 bases, with 8 bases between the two germline ends. CDR1 is SGHAT and CDR2 is FQNNGV in the germline V gene. The chain's CDR3 is CASSLDNGYYGYTF. The CDR3 region has the DNA TGTGCCAGCAGCTTAGATAACGGCTACTATGGCTACACCTTC.

V usage is TRBV12-3 or TRBV12-4 and J usage is TRBJ2-1; 9 nucleotides match TRBD1. After removal of 6 bases from V and 6 bases from J, the junction contained 6 bases not matched to a gene. This CDR3 is 14 amino acids long. For the CDR3, the DNA is TGTGCCAGCAGCCCGGGACAGGGTCTCAATGAGCAGTTCTTC. Amino acids: CASSPGQGLNEQFF.

This clonotype was seen ten or more times. This sequence joins TRBV4-1 and TRBJ1-1; the D gene is possibly TRBD1 (6 bases). The germline gives CDR1 MGHRA, CDR2 YSYEKL. The CDR3 extends over 15 amino acids. Trimming cost V 5 bases and J 10 bases, with 23 bases left between them. CDR3 in DNA: TGCGCCAGCAGCATAAACAGGGTCGGGAGACCTGGAGCTTTCTTT. Its protein product is CASSINRVGRPGAFF.

The sample holds many counts of this clonotype. V gene TRBV19 combines with J gene TRBJ2-1; 11 bases fit TRBD1. The CDR3 covers 16 residues. Trimming cost V 3 bases and J 3 bases; bases outside gene matches: 4. Germline loops: CDR1 LNHDA, CDR2 SQIVND (reference sequence). CDR3 in DNA: TGTGCCAGTAGTATTCCGGGACAGGGGGACTACAATGAGCAGTTCTTC. Translating it yields CASSIPGQGDYNEQFF.

This clonotype was detected only a few times. The chain uses TRBV5-6 and TRBJ2-7; 8 bases line up with TRBD2. The CDR3 totals 19 residues. The trim removed 4 bases at V and 1 base at J, leaving 19 bases unmatched. Per the germline V gene, CDR1 is SGHDT and CDR2 is YYEEEE. CDR3 in DNA: TGTGCCAGCAGCGGGGGGACTAAGCGGGGGTCCCTGGTATCCTACGAGCAGTACTTC. It specifies CASSGGTKRGSLVSYEQYF.

This clonotype was observed a few times. The V gene is TRBV12-3 or TRBV12-4, the J gene TRBJ2-1, with 11 bases matching TRBD2. The CDR3 has 15 residues. The V gene end was trimmed by 3 bases and the J gene end by 3 bases; junction bases not matched to a gene: 1. Written as DNA, the CDR3 is TGTGCCAGCAGTTTTAGCGGGGGGGGCTACAATGAGCAGTTCTTC. It codes for CASSFSGGGYNEQFF.

This clonotype was seen only a few times. This chain joins TRBV6-4 and TRBJ2-3; 7 positions agree with TRBD2. The ends lost 3 bases at V and 5 bases at J; junction bases unmatched: 8. The CDR3 length is 15 residues. Germline loops: CDR1 MRHNA, CDR2 SNTAGT. Here the CDR3 reads CASSDSGLALDTQYF. In DNA form, the CDR3 reads TGTGCCAGCAGTGATAGCGGGTTGGCCTTAGATACGCAGTATTTT.

This chain connects TRBV28 to TRBJ2-5, with D unresolved. V lost 1 base, J lost 4 bases, and 7 bases lay in between. Germline CDR1 and CDR2: MDHEN and SYDVKM. CDR3 length: 13 residues. CDR3 loop: CASSLSQVETQYF. The DNA for the CDR3 is TGTGCCAGCAGTTTATCGCAGGTAGAGACCCAGTACTTC. Full variable domain (missing parts from reference TRBV28 and TRBJ2-5): DVKVTQSSRYLVKRTGEKVFLECVQDMDHENMFWYRQDPGLGLRLIYFSYDVKMKEKGDIPEGYSVSREKKERFSLILESASTNQTSMYLCASSLSQVETQYFGPGTRLLVL.

This clonotype was recorded at least ten times. This chain uses TRBV9 with TRBJ2-5; 7 bases line up with TRBD2. Trimming cost V 0 bases and J 7 bases; bases outside gene matches: 3. The CDR3 runs 13 residues. Germline V gene lookup returns CDR1 SGDLS and CDR2 YYNGEE. The CDR3 sequence is CASSVDGRGTQYF. The CDR3 region has the DNA TGTGCCAGCAGCGTAGATGGGAGGGGGACCCAGTACTTC.

This clonotype was detected ten times or more. The rearrangement links TRBV20-1 to TRBJ2-3, with a weak D call TRBD2 (6 bases). Germline V gene sequence: CDR1 DFQATT, CDR2 SNEGSKA (reference sequence). The CDR3 has 14 residues. The CDR3 loop reads CSPLLSPGADTQYF. CDR3 DNA sequence: TGCAGCCCCCTCCTCTCTCCGGGGGCAGATACGCAGTATTTT.

This clonotype was observed many times. The chain is built from TRBV3-1 and TRBJ2-6, with D tentatively TRBD2 (5 bases). The CDR3 extends over 17 amino acids. Germline CDR1 LGHDT, CDR2 YNNKEL (reference sequence). The germline V and J ends were trimmed by 0 bases and 2 bases, with 11 bases remaining between them. In DNA form, the CDR3 reads TGTGCCAGCAGCCAAGAGATGGGGAGACCTGGGGCCAACGTCCTGACTTTC. This translates into CASSQEMGRPGANVLTF.

In its sample, this clonotype was seen a few times. V gene TRBV6-1 combines with J gene TRBJ1-3; tentatively, D is TRBD1 (5 bases). V was pared by 2 bases and J by 0 bases, with 11 bases between. Germline V gene data show CDR1 as MNHNS and CDR2 as SASEGT. The CDR3 is 16 amino acids. The CDR3 region is CASSESGPASGNTIYF. Here the CDR3 DNA reads TGTGCCAGCAGTGAATCGGGGCCAGCCTCTGGAAACACCATATATTTT.

This clonotype was detected many times. The rearrangement links TRBV13 to TRBJ2-3; 9 bases align to TRBD2. Germline V CDR1 and CDR2: PRHDT, FYEKMQ (reference sequence). The trim removed 4 bases at V and 0 bases at J, leaving 2 bases unmatched. This CDR3 comprises 15 residues. This CDR3 is CASSWLAGSTDTQYF. The DNA of the CDR3 is TGTGCCAGCAGCTGGCTAGCGGGGAGCACAGATACGCAGTATTTT.

CDR3 sequence: CSATTLWTGSYEQYF. The CDR3 nucleotides read TGCAGTGCCACCACCCTCTGGACAGGGTCCTACGAGCAGTACTTC. The chain has TRBV20-1 and TRBJ2-7; the match to TRBD1 covers 8 bases. Losses at the gene ends were 6 bases for V and 1 base for J; bases not matched to a gene: 11. Germline assignment: CDR1 DFQATT and CDR2 SNEGSKA (reference sequence). The CDR3 totals 15 residues.

In this sample, this clonotype turned up a few times. CDR3 DNA: TGTGCCAGCAGGCCAGGGGGGCACGGCACCGGGGAGCTGTTTTTT. This codes for CASRPGGHGTGELFF. This chain links TRBV7-8 with TRBJ2-2; possible D gene TRBD1, 7 bases. The CDR3 is 15 amino acids. V was shortened by 6 bases and J by 4 bases, with 15 bases between the two germline ends. Germline V gives CDR1 SGHVS, CDR2 FQNEAQ.

With regard to this clonotype: This may stem from a read error, because a much larger clone lies one nucleotide away. The rearrangement uses TRBV20-1 and TRBJ2-3; no definite D call. CDR1 is DFQATT, CDR2 SNEGSKA, per germline (reference sequence). This CDR3 spans 13 amino acids. In DNA form, the CDR3 reads TGCAGTGCTCACCACCCTCCCTCGAATACGCAGTGTTTT. Its protein is CSAHHPPSNTQCF.

The chain couples TRBV20-1 to TRBJ1-6; D remains unclear. Trimming shortened V by 4 bases and J by 10 bases, and 17 bases separated the two germline ends. CDR3 size: 14 residues. The germline CDR1 and CDR2 sequences are DFQATT and SNEGSKA (reference sequence). In nucleotides, the CDR3 is TGCAGTGCTACCGGCCTAACCGACTACTCACCCCTCCACTTT. Amino acids: CSATGLTDYSPLHF.

The chain has TRBV6-2 or TRBV6-3 and TRBJ1-6, with D perhaps matching TRBD1 (5 bases). Trimming took off 6 bases at V and 0 bases at J, with 12 bases between the two ends. The V gene's germline CDR1 is MNHEY and CDR2 SVGEGT. This CDR3 comprises 16 residues. For the CDR3, the DNA is TGTGCCAGCAGAGAGGGGACGAGCTCCTATAATTCACCCCTCCACTTT. Residues: CASREGTSSYNSPLHF.

The sample holds a few counts of this clonotype. The chain has TRBV6-1 and TRBJ2-3, with 9 nucleotides matching TRBD1. The CDR3 is made up of 15 amino acids. Germline V CDR1 and CDR2: MNHNS, SASEGT. The V and J ends lost 5 bases and 5 bases, in that order; junction bases with no gene match: 8. The CDR3 sequence is CASSLQGTGLDTQYF. As DNA, the CDR3 is TGTGCCAGCAGTCTTCAAGGGACAGGGTTAGATACGCAGTATTTT.

This clonotype has at least ten counts. The rearrangement joins TRBV5-1 to TRBJ2-3; no clear D. CDR1 SGHRS and CDR2 YFSETQ come from the germline V gene. With 4 bases removed from V and 6 bases from J, the gap between germline ends came to 9 bases. This CDR3 is 12 amino acids long. CDR3 DNA: TGCGCCAGCAGCCTCGACTGGGATACGCAGTATTTT. Its protein product is CASSLDWDTQYF.

The rearrangement joins TRBV4-1 to TRBJ2-4, with a possible D match to TRBD2 (6 bases). Germline V CDR1 and CDR2: MGHRA, YSYEKL. The CDR3 runs 16 residues. V gave up 1 base and J gave up 6 bases, with 16 bases separating them. The CDR3 DNA sequence: TGCGCCAGCAGCCAAGGATTGCCCCCGGAGGGAAACATTCAGTACTTC. As protein: CASSQGLPPEGNIQYF.

This rearrangement joins TRBV4-2 to TRBJ2-3; 9 bases line up with TRBD2. This CDR3 contains 19 residues. CDR1 is LGHNA, CDR2 YNFKEQ, per germline. V lost 4 bases and J lost 2; bases outside the gene matches: 16. The CDR3 DNA reads TGTGCCAGCAGCCCCTGGGGCGGGGGGGTCCCCTCCTCCACAGATACGCAGTATTTT. This sequence encodes CASSPWGGGVPSSTDTQYF.

V and J are TRBV24-1 and TRBJ2-3, with 8 bases that match TRBD1. Per germline, CDR1 KGHDR and CDR2 SFDVKD. The CDR3 has 15 residues. V gave up 4 bases and J gave up 4 bases; unmatched junction bases: 6. The CDR3 bases are TGTGCCACCAGTGAGCCGGGACAGGCAGCAGATACGCAGTATTTT. Its translation: CATSEPGQAADTQYF.

This clonotype turned up a few times. The chain links TRBV7-9 to TRBJ1-2, with D unresolved. CDR1 SEHNR and CDR2 FQNEAQ come from the germline V gene (reference sequence). Trimming left V 0 bases short and J 8 bases short, with 13 bases between. This CDR3 has 14 amino acids. Here the CDR3 reads CASSLAAGLRGYTF. DNA for the CDR3: TGTGCCAGCAGCTTAGCAGCGGGCCTCAGGGGCTACACCTTC.